Below are 20 T cell receptor beta chains sequenced from a single sample in a study of radiation and T cells in renal cell carcinoma. Stated treatment: 15 Gy SBRT to primary tumor, nephrectomy 4 weeks later. Using immunoSEQ multiplex PCR, the repertoire was profiled, and TCRdb retains in-frame clones only, with some absent. The data hold approximately 24,000 clones, with more than 45% observed a single time. The sequenced sample was tumor tissue, obtained from a patient whose treatment included radiotherapy and nephrectomy. The origin of the receptors is a woman between 45 and 65 years old with renal cell carcinoma.

The sample holds a few counts of this clone. The chain links TRBV5-1 to TRBJ2-5; 8 nucleotides align to TRBD2. V shed 3 bases, J shed 0 bases, and the junction held 10 bases outside the gene matches. This CDR3 spans 17 amino acids. Per the germline V gene, CDR1 is SGHRS and CDR2 is YFSETQ. CDR3 residues: CASSSPRAGGNQETQYF. The CDR3 bases are TGCGCCAGCAGCTCCCCTCGGGCGGGGGGCAACCAAGAGACCCAGTACTTC.

The chain combines TRBV6-1 with TRBJ2-7; D is uncertain. The CDR3 runs 14 residues. Trimming left V 2 bases short and J 3 bases short, with 11 bases between. Germline loops: CDR1 MNHNS, CDR2 SASEGT. CDR3 in DNA: TGTGCCAGCAGTGAACAGGACGCTCTCTACGAGCAGTACTTC. Protein product: CASSEQDALYEQYF.

The J gene is TRBJ2-5, the V gene TRBV19; no definite D call. The CDR3 has 14 residues. The V end was cut by 5 bases, the J end by 2 bases, with 12 bases between. CDR1 and CDR2 (germline): LNHDA, SQIVND (reference sequence). CDR3 in DNA: TGTGCCAGTAGTCCCTCACTCGTACAAGAGACCCAGTACTTC. The encoded protein is CASSPSLVQETQYF.

Only a few counts were recorded for this clone. This CDR3 is CASSNWDRSTGNTIYF. The CDR3 DNA sequence: TGTGCCAGCAGCAATTGGGACAGGAGCACTGGAAACACCATATATTTT. The rearrangement joins TRBV7-9 to TRBJ1-3, with 8 bases aligning to TRBD1. In germline, CDR1 is SEHNR, CDR2 FQNEAQ (reference sequence). The CDR3 has 16 amino acids. Losses at the gene ends were 5 bases for V and 2 bases for J; bases not matched to a gene: 8.

This clone was counted a few times. Other DNA sequences in this sample translate to the same CDR3. In nucleotides, the CDR3 is TGTGCCAGCAGCCCCGGGACAGGGGTCTACGAGCAGTACTTC. This codes for CASSPGTGVYEQYF. The chain combines TRBV6-5 with TRBJ2-7; 10 nucleotides match TRBD1. V was clipped by 6 bases and J by 3 bases; unmatched bases: 5. Germline V gene data show CDR1 as MNHEY and CDR2 as SVGAGI. The CDR3 runs to 14 residues.

The chain links TRBV6-5 to TRBJ2-3; 13 bases agree with TRBD2. CDR1 and CDR2 from the germline V gene are MNHEY and SVGAGI. The junction had 6 bases not matched to a gene; V was cut back by 6 bases and J by 6 bases. The length of the CDR3 is 15 residues. The CDR3, as DNA: TGTGCCAGCAGCATAGGACTAGCGGGGGCGGATACGCAGTATTTT. It is translated as CASSIGLAGADTQYF.

This clone has a count of ten or more. The rearrangement links TRBV29-1 to TRBJ1-2; 9 bases match TRBD1. Germline values: CDR1 SQVTM, CDR2 ANQGSEA. Unmatched junction bases numbered 9, after V lost 6 bases and J lost 7 bases. The CDR3 extends over 13 amino acids. CDR3 sequence reads: CSVVRQGDVGYTF. CDR3 in DNA: TGCAGCGTAGTCCGACAGGGGGATGTTGGCTACACCTTC.

The chain couples TRBV5-1 to TRBJ2-7; 7 nucleotides align to TRBD1. V gave up 3 bases and J gave up 4 bases; unmatched junction bases: 7. Germline V gene data show CDR1 as SGHRS and CDR2 as YFSETQ. The CDR3 length is 14 residues. DNA for the CDR3: TGCGCCAGCAGCTCGACAGGGTACGGGTACGAGCAGTACTTC. It is translated as CASSSTGYGYEQYF.

About this clone itself: The junction differs from germline at one of its ends, possibly a read error. The J gene is TRBJ2-2, the V gene TRBV7-7; TRBD1 agrees at 10 bases. In germline, CDR1 is SSHAT, CDR2 FNYEAQ (reference sequence). The CDR3 totals 15 residues. The CDR3 sequence: CASSRTGGFTGELFF. CDR3 in DNA: TGTGCTAGCAGCCGGACAGGGGGTTTCACCGGGGAGCTGTTTTTT.

This clone is judged medium-sized. This chain links TRBV14 with TRBJ1-6; no definite D call. The CDR3 totals 16 residues. The germline V gene encodes CDR1 SGHDN and CDR2 FVKESK. The V gene lost 0 bases and the J gene lost 7 bases, with 13 bases spanning the gap. The CDR3 DNA is TGTGCCAGCAGCCAAGATTACGGGCAGGTGAATTCACCCCTCCACTTT. It encodes CASSQDYGQVNSPLHF.

The chain has TRBV10-3 and TRBJ1-1; weak D call: TRBD1 (6 bases). V was pared by 4 bases and J by 4 bases, with 16 bases between. Germline CDR1 is ENHRY and CDR2 is SYGVKD. The CDR3 is made up of 15 amino acids. The DNA for the CDR3 is TGTGCCATCAGTGGCCGGGGGGCCCAATCCACTGAAGCTTTCTTT. This encodes CAISGRGAQSTEAFF.

This clone is classed as medium-sized. The V gene is TRBV7-9, the J gene TRBJ2-7, with 9 bases identical to TRBD1. CDR1 is SEHNR and CDR2 is FQNEAQ in the germline V gene (reference sequence). V dropped 5 bases and J dropped 2; count of bases not matched to a gene: 7. CDR3 size: 15 residues. For the CDR3, the DNA is TGTGCCAGCAGCCCCCGGGACAGGGTTGCCTACGAGCAGTACTTC. Its protein product is CASSPRDRVAYEQYF.

This clone was seen only a few times. The CDR3: CASTPQGVALEAFF. CDR3 nucleotide sequence: TGTGCCAGTACCCCCCAGGGGGTCGCCCTTGAAGCTTTCTTT. The chain has TRBV19 and TRBJ1-1; 7 bases agree with TRBD1. Germline trimming cut 7 bases from V and 7 bases from J; bases unmatched to any gene: 12. The CDR3 consists of 14 residues. Germline lookup yields CDR1 LNHDA and CDR2 SQIVND (reference sequence).

The gene calls are TRBV6-5 and TRBJ1-1; D is unresolved. The CDR3 is 13 residues long. Germline CDR1 is MNHEY and CDR2 is SVGAGI. Between the trimmed V and J ends, which lost 2 bases and 11 bases, there was a span of 15 bases. CDR3 sequence (DNA): TGTGCCAGCAGTTACCTCGGGGTGGCCCAGGCTTTCTTT. Translation gives CASSYLGVAQAFF.

This clone has only a few counts. The chain combines TRBV30 with TRBJ1-4; 7 positions agree with TRBD1. CDR1 and CDR2 from the germline V gene are GTSNPN and SVGIG (reference sequence). The CDR3 is 17 amino acids. V was pared by 4 bases and J by 0 bases, with 11 bases of the junction left unmatched. CDR3 protein: CAWTTLRDSATNEKLFF. The CDR3 DNA reads TGTGCCTGGACCACGCTCAGGGACAGCGCAACTAATGAAAAACTGTTTTTT.

Only a few counts were recorded for this clone. V is TRBV5-1 and J is TRBJ2-1; D is perhaps TRBD1 or TRBD2 (5 bases each). Germline-derived CDR1 and CDR2 are SGHRS and YFSETQ. The CDR3 is 13 residues long. V lost 0 bases and J 8 bases, leaving 9 bases between the germline ends. The CDR3 nucleotides read TGCGCCAGCAGCTTGGATGGGGGTCATGAGCAGTTCTTC. This translates into CASSLDGGHEQFF.

This clone was counted at least ten times. The gene calls are TRBV7-9 and TRBJ2-7; TRBD1 matches 9 bases. Trimming cost V 5 bases and J 5 bases; bases outside gene matches: 13. This CDR3 region has 16 residues. The germline V gene has CDR1 SEHNR and CDR2 FQNEAQ (reference sequence). Here the CDR3 reads CASSLGDREFVHEQYF. The DNA of the CDR3 is TGTGCCAGCAGCCTAGGGGACAGGGAATTCGTACACGAGCAGTACTTC.

The V call is TRBV19, the J call TRBJ2-4; D may be TRBD2 (7 bases). Trimming shortened V by 10 bases and J by 10 bases, and 14 bases separated the two germline ends. The V gene's germline CDR1 is LNHDA and CDR2 SQIVND (reference sequence). CDR3 length equals 11 residues. CDR3 protein: CATRGGIIQYF. For the CDR3, the DNA is TGTGCCACAAGGGGGGGGATTATTCAGTACTTC.

This clone has only a few counts. V and J are TRBV5-1 and TRBJ2-2, with 8 positions matching TRBD1. CDR3 length: 16 amino acids. CDR1 is SGHRS and CDR2 is YFSETQ in the germline V gene. Losses at the gene ends were 0 bases for V and 4 bases for J; bases not matched to a gene: 5. The CDR3 DNA sequence: TGCGCCAGCAGCTTGGGTCACAGGGGGTTCACCGGGGAGCTGTTTTTT. Translating gives CASSLGHRGFTGELFF.

This clone was observed a few times. This chain links TRBV18 with TRBJ2-3; D gene uncertain. The CDR3 contains 13 residues. V was pared by 11 bases and J by 0 bases, with 12 bases between. Germline CDR1 and CDR2: KGHSH and LQKENI. The CDR3 here is CASSTESTDTQYF. DNA of the CDR3: TGTGCCTCTTCGACGGAGAGCACAGATACGCAGTATTTT.